This T cell receptor beta chain was observed in a study of blood T cells in healthy people across ages. Overall study findings and caveats: More naive CD4+ cells and higher diversity marked long-lived donors relative to aged donors. Strong correlation was found linking TCR beta diversity to naive T cell percentage. The CMV status of each donor remained undetermined, and this could have confounded shifts in expanded clonotypes.

This clonotype was seen just once. No antigen is known for it. Combining a sample-barcoded 5' primer with a J-beta primer mix, a second PCR ran for roughly 7 to 12 cycles. TCRdb analysed the 5' RACE reads with MiXCR anew, one entry per CDR3 protein. Here the sample spans 1.4 million to 1.5 million distinct CDR3 sequences, roughly 45% being singletons. Germline V gene data show CDR1 as ENHRY and CDR2 as SYGVKD. V dropped 3 bases and J dropped 6 bases, with 14 bases sitting between them. The CDR3 is 14 residues long. Donors ranged from roughly 6 to 100 years old and were healthy Caucasians in Russia. This receptor was taken from a woman under 30 in good health. The sequenced sample consisted of blood. The rearrangement links TRBV10-3 to TRBJ1-1; a possible D gene is TRBD1 (6 bases). Here the CDR3 DNA reads TGTGCCATCAGTGATGGGGGGGGGCTCCCTGAAGCTTTCTTT. Its protein is CAISDGGGLPEAFF.